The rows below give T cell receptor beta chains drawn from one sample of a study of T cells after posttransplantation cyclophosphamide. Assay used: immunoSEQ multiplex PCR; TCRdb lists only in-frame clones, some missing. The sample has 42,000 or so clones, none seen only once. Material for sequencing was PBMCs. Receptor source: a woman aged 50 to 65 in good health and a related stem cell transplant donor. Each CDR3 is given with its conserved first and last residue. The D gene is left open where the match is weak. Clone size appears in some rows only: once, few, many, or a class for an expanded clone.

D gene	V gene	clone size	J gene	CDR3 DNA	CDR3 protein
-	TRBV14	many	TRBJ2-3	TGTGCCAGCAGCCCAATAGGGGGGGGGAGCGGAGATACGCAGTATTTT	CASSPIGGGSGDTQYF
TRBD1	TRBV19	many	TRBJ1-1	TGTGCCAGTAGTCACAGGGGGAGAAACACTGAAGCTTTCTTT	CASSHRGRNTEAFF
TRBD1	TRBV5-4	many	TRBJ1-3	TGTGCCAGCAGCCAAGGACAGGCTGGAAACACCATATATTTT	CASSQGQAGNTIYF
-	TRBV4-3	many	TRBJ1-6	TGCGCCAGCAGCCAAGTTGCAGGGCTGAATTCACCCCTCCACTTT	CASSQVAGLNSPLHF
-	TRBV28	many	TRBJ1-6	TGTGCCAGCACCGTGCCGGGACAATTAAATTCACCCCTCCACTTT	CASTVPGQLNSPLHF
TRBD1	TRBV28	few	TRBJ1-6	TGTGCCAGCCTGGACAGGGGACCTATCTATAATTCACCCCTCCACTTT	CASLDRGPIYNSPLHF
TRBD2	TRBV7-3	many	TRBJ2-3	TGTGCCAGCAGCCCCGGACTAGTATCAGATACGCAGTATTTT	CASSPGLVSDTQYF
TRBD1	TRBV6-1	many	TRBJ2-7	TGTGCCAGCGCGTTTGTAACAGGGGACGAGCAGTACTTC	CASAFVTGDEQYF
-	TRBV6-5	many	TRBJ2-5	TGTGCCAGCAAGCGGACAGCACAAGAGACCCAGTACTTC	CASKRTAQETQYF
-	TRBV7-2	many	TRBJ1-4	TGTGCCAGCAGCTGGCCAGGGCATAGGGAAAAACTGTTTTTT	CASSWPGHREKLFF
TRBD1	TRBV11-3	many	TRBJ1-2	TGTGCCAGCAGCTCCGGACAGGGTCTTTATGGCTACACCTTC	CASSSGQGLYGYTF
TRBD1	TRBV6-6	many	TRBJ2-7	TGTGCCAGCAGTTCTGGGACAGTTGGCTACGAGCAGTACTTC	CASSSGTVGYEQYF
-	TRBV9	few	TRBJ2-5	TGTGCCAGCAGCGTATCAGGTTCTAACCAAGAGACCCAGTACTTC	CASSVSGSNQETQYF
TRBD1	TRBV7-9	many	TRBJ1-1	TGTGCCAGCAGCTTCCGGGACAGGGTTTTGGAGACTGAAGCTTTCTTT	CASSFRDRVLETEAFF
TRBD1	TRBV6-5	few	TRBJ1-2	TGTGCCAGCAGTCCCGGGACAGAGCCCTATGGCTACACCTTC	CASSPGTEPYGYTF
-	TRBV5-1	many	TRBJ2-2	TGCGCCAGCAGCTCGCAGGGTGCCACCGGGGAGCTGTTTTTT	CASSSQGATGELFF
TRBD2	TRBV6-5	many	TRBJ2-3	TGTGCCAGCAGAAACCGGGCGGGAGGAGAAGATACGCAGTATTTT	CASRNRAGGEDTQYF
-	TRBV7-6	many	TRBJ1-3	TGTGCCAGCAGCTTATCAGGGACAAGAAACACCATATATTTT	CASSLSGTRNTIYF
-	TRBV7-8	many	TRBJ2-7	TGTGCCAGCAGCGGGGGAACAGGGCCCGAGGAGCAGTACTTC	CASSGGTGPEEQYF
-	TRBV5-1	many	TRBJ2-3	TGCGCCAGCAGCGGCACAGGGAGCACAGATACGCAGTATTTT	CASSGTGSTDTQYF
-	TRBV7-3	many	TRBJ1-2	TGTGCCAGCAGCGTAGACAGAAACTATGGCTACACCTTC	CASSVDRNYGYTF
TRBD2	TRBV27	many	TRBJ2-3	TGTGCCAGCACCCGTGTCGCGGGGGGGGGAGATACGCAGTATTTT	CASTRVAGGGDTQYF
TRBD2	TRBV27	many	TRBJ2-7	TGTGCCAGCAGTTTAGGGGGGGTAGTTGGCGAGCAGTACTTC	CASSLGGVVGEQYF
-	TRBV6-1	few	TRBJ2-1	TGTGCCAGCAGTGGCGGACTGGTCGGCCACTACAATGAGCAGTTCTTC	CASSGGLVGHYNEQFF
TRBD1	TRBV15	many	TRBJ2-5	TGTGCCACCAGCGGAAATACAGGGGGGGAGACCCAGTACTTC	CATSGNTGGETQYF
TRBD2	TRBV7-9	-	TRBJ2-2	TGTGCCAGCAGCTTATATCGGGGGGACACCGGGGAGCTGTTTTTT	CASSLYRGDTGELFF
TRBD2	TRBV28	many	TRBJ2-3	TGTGCCAGCACTCCACCACTAGCGGGCCGCCCAGATACGCAGTATTTT	CASTPPLAGRPDTQYF
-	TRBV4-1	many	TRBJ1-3	TGCGCCAGCAGCCAAGGTCTGACAAACTCTGGAAACACCATATATTTT	CASSQGLTNSGNTIYF
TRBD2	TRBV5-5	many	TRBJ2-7	TGTGCCAGCAGCTGGGGACTAGCATACGAGCAGTACTTC	CASSWGLAYEQYF
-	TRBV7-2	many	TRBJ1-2	TGTGCCAGCAGGAGAGAGGAGGGTCCTCGAGGAGGCTATGGCTACACCTTC	CASRREEGPRGGYGYTF
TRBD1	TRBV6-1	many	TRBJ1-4	TGTGCCAGCACCCAGACAGGGGTTTATGAAAAACTGTTTTTT	CASTQTGVYEKLFF
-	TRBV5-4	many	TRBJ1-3	TGTGCCAGCAGCCCGAACGGCGGGTCTGGAAACACCATATATTTT	CASSPNGGSGNTIYF